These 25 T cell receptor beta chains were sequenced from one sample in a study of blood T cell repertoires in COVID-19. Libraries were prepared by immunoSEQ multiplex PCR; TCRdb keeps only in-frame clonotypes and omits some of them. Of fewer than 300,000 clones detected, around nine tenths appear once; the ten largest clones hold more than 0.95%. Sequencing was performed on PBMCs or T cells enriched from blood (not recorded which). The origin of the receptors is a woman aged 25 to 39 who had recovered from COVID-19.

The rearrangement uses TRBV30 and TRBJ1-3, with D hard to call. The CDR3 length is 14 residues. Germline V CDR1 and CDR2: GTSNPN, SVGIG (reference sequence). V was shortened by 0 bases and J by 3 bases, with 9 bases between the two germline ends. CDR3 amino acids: CAWSVSVVGNTIYF. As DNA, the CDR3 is TGTGCCTGGAGTGTTTCAGTGGTTGGAAACACCATATATTTT.

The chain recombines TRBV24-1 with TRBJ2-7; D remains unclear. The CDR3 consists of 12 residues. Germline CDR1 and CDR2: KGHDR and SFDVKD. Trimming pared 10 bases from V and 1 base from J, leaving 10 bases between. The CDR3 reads CATSTGSYEQYF. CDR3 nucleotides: TGTGCCACTAGTACCGGGTCCTACGAGCAGTACTTC.

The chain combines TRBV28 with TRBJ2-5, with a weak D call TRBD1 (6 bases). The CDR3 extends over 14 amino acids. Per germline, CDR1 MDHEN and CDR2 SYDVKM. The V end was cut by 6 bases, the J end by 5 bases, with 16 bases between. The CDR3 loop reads CASSTPRTAETQYF. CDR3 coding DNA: TGTGCCAGCAGCACTCCCCGGACAGCGGAGACCCAGTACTTC.

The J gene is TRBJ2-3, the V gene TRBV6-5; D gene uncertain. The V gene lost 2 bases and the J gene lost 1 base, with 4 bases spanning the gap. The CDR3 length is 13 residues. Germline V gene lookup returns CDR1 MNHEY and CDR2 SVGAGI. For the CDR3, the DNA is TGTGCCAGCAGTTACCGGGGCACAGATACGCAGTATTTT. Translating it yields CASSYRGTDTQYF.

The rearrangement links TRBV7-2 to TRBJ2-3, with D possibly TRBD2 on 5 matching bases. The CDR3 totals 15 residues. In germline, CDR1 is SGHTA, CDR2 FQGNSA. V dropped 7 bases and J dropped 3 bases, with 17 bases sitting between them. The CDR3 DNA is TGTGCCAGCACCAAAACTAGTTTTTCTACAGATACGCAGTATTTT. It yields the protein CASTKTSFSTDTQYF.

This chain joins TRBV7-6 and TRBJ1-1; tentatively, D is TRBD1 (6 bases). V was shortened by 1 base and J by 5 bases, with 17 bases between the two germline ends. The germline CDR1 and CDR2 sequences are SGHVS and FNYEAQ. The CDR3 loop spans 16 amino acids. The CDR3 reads CASSLVAGGGGTEAFF. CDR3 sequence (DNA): TGTGCCAGCAGCTTAGTAGCGGGAGGAGGGGGGACTGAAGCTTTCTTT.

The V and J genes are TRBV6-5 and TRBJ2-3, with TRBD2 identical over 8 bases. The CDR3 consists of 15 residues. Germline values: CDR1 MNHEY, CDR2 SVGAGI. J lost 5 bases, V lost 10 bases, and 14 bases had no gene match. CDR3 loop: CATSGERGRGDTQYF. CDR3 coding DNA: TGTGCCACCTCAGGGGAGCGGGGGAGAGGAGATACGCAGTATTTT.

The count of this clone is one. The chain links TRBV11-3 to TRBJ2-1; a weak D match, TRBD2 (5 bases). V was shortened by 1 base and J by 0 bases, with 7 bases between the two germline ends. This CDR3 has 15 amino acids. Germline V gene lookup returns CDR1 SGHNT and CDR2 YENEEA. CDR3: CASSLGGYSYNEQFF. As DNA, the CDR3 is TGTGCCAGCAGCTTAGGCGGGTACTCCTACAATGAGCAGTTCTTC.

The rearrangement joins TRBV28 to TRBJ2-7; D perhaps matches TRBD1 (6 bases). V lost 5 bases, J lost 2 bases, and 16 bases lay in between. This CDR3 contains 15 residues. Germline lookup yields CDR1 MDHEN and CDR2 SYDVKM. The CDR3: CASSLPPAGAYEQYF. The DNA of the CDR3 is TGTGCCAGCAGTCTCCCACCGGCAGGGGCCTACGAGCAGTACTTC.

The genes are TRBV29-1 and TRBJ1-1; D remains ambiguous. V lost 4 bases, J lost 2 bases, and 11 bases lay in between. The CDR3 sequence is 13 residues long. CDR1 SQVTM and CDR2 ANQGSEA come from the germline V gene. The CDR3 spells CSVGGVTNTEAFF. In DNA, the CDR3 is TGCAGCGTTGGCGGGGTCACTAACACTGAAGCTTTCTTT.

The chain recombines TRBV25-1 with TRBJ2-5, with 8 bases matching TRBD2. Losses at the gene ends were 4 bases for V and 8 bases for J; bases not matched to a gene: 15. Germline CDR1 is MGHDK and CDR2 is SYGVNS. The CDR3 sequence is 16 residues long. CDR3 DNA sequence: TGTGCCAGCAGTGCAGCGGGAGCAACCTCCAAGAGAACCCAGTACTTC. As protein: CASSAAGATSKRTQYF. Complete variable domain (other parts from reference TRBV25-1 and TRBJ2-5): EADIYQTPRYLVIGTGKKITLECSQTMGHDKMYWYQQDPGMELHLIHYSYGVNSTEKGDLSSESTVSRIRTEHFPLTLESARPSHTSQYLCASSAAGATSKRTQYFGPGTRLLVL.

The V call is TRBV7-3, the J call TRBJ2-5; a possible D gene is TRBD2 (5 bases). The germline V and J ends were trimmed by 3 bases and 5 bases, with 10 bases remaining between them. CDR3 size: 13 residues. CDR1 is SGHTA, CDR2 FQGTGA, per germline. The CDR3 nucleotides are TGTGCCAGCAGCTTCACTAGAGGGGAGACCCAGTACTTC. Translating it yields CASSFTRGETQYF.

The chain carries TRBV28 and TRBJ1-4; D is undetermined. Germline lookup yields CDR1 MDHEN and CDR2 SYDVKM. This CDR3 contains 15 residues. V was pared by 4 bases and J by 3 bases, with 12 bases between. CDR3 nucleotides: TGTGCCAGCAGTTCCCGAGAGGAACCTAATGAAAAACTGTTTTTT. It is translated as CASSSREEPNEKLFF.

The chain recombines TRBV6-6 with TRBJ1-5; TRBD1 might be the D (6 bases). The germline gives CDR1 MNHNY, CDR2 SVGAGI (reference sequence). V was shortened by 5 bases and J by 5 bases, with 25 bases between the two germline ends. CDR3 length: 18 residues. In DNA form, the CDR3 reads TGTGCCAGCAGTCTATCGCCAAAGGACAGTACTAAGTATCAGCCCCAGCATTTT. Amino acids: CASSLSPKDSTKYQPQHF.

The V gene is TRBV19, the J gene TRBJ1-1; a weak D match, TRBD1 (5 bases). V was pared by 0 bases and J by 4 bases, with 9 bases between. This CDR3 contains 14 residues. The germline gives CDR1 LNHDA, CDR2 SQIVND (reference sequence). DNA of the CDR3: TGTGCCAGTAGTATAGAGGGGCGGGGCACTGAAGCTTTCTTT. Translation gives CASSIEGRGTEAFF. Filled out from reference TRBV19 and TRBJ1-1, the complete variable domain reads DGGITQSPKYLFRKEGQNVTLSCEQNLNHDAMYWYRQDPGQGLRLIYYSQIVNDFQKGDIAEGYSVSREKKESFPLTVTSAQKNPTAFYLCASSIEGRGTEAFFGQGTRLTVV.

CDR3 bases: TGTGCCAGCAGGACAGGGGGCCGCACTGAAGCTTTCTTT. Translated, it gives CASRTGGRTEAFF. This sequence joins TRBV3-1 (or the pseudogene TRBV3-2) and TRBJ1-1; TRBD1 aligns across 10 bases. V was clipped by 6 bases and J by 4 bases; unmatched bases: 2. This CDR3 has 13 amino acids. CDR1 is LGHDT, CDR2 YNNKEL, per germline (reference sequence).

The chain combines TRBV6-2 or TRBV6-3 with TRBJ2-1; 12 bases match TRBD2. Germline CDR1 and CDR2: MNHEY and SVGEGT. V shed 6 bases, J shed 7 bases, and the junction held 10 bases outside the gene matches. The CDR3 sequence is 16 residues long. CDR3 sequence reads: CASSLPRLAGANEQFF. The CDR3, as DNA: TGTGCCAGCAGCCTACCCAGACTAGCGGGAGCAAATGAGCAGTTCTTC.

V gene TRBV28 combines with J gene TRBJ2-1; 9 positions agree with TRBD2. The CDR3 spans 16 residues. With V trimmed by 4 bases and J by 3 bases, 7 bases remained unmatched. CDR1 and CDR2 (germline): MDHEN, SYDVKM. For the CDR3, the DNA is TGTGCCAGCAGTTCCTTAGCGGGAGTCCTCTACAATGAGCAGTTCTTC. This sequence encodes CASSSLAGVLYNEQFF.

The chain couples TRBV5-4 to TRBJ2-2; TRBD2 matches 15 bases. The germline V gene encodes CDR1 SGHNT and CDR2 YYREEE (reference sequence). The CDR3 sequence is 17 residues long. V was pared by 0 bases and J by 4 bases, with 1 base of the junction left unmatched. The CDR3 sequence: CASSLGGLAGGTGELFF. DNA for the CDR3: TGTGCCAGCAGCTTGGGGGGACTAGCGGGAGGCACCGGGGAGCTGTTTTTT.

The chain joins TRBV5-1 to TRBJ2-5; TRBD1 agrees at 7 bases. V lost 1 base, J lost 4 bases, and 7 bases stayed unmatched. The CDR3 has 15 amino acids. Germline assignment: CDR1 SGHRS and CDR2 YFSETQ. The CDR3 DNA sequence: TGCGCCAGCAGCTTGTTGACAGGGACCCCAGAGACCCAGTACTTC. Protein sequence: CASSLLTGTPETQYF.

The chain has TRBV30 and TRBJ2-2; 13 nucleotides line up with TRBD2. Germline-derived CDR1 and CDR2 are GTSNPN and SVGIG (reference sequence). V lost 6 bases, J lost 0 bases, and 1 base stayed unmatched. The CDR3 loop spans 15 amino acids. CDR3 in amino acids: CACGLAGANTGELFF. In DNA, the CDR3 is TGTGCCTGCGGACTAGCGGGAGCGAACACCGGGGAGCTGTTTTTT.

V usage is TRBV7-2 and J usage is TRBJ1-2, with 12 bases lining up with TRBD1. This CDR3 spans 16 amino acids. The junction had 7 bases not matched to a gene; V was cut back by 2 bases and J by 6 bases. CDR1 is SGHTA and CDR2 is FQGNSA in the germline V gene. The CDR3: CASSLYGTGGTNGYTF. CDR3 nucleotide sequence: TGTGCCAGCAGCTTATACGGGACAGGGGGCACTAATGGCTACACCTTC.

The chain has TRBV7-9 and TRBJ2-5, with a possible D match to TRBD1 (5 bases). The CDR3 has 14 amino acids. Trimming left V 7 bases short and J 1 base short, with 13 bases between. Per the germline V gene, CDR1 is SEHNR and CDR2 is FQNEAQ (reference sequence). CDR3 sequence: CASNKYDSQETQYF. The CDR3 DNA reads TGTGCCAGCAACAAATACGACAGCCAAGAGACCCAGTACTTC.

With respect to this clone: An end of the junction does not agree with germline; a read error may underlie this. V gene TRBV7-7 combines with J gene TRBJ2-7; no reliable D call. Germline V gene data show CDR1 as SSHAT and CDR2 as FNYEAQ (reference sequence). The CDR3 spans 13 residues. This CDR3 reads CASSLAPNYEQYF. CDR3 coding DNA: TGTGCTAGCAGCTTGGCCCCGAACTACGAGCAGTACTTC.

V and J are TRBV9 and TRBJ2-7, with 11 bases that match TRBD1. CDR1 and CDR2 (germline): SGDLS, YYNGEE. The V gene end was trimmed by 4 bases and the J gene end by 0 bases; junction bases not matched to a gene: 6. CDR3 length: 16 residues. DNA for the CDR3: TGTGCCAGCAGCCGGACAGGGGGCACGAGCTCCTACGAGCAGTACTTC. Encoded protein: CASSRTGGTSSYEQYF.